This T cell receptor (beta chain) was sequenced for a study of shared clonotypes between healthy human individuals. With 4 bases removed from V and 4 bases from J, the gap between germline ends came to 13 bases. The CDR3 length is 14 residues. Germline V gene sequence: CDR1 SGHDN, CDR2 FVKESK. The study's findings and limits: When compared with the clonotypes that were shared by all four sorted-subset donors, the non-shared clonotypes turned out to have lower generation probabilities.

To note about this clone: Its antigen is not known.

This table comes from immunoSEQ multiplex PCR, and its TCRdb copy is limited to in-frame clones, with some not included. The table lists a few million clones, approximately 96% of them singletons, with about 0.13% in the top ten. This chain links TRBV14 with TRBJ1-2; D is possibly TRBD1 (6 bases). Sequencing was performed on naive CD4+ T cells sorted from blood. Subset here: CD45RA+ positively selected. The receptor comes from a young man in good health. CDR3 residues: CASSRDRLRYGYTF. In DNA form, the CDR3 reads TGTGCCAGCAGCCGCGACAGGCTCCGCTATGGCTACACCTTC.